This TCR beta chain was sequenced in a study of blood T cell repertoires in COVID-19. Study in general: COVID-19 samples collected from the United States, Italy and Spain covered acute and convalescent phases. T cells, B-cell-depleted T cells, or PBMCs supplied cDNA or gDNA.

CDR3 length equals 17 residues. After removal of 0 bases from V and 3 bases from J, the junction contained 9 bases not matched to a gene. Germline V lookup: CDR1 SGHTA, CDR2 FQGNSA. Original handling: How many nucleated cells were present was estimated from reference gene primer amplification. Profiling relied on immunoSEQ multiplex PCR, and the TCRdb table lists in-frame clones only, not all of them. That table supplies the V and J calls and clone size; D and trimming were determined from the DNA. The sample has some 200,000 clones; approximately 90% are singletons. The TCR sequence derives from a woman younger than 35 who had recovered from COVID-19. V is TRBV7-2 and J is TRBJ2-7, with 9 nucleotides matching TRBD1. Sample: peripheral blood. The CDR3 is CASSLAQTGGQDYEQYF. The CDR3 DNA is TGTGCCAGCAGCTTAGCCCAAACAGGGGGCCAGGACTACGAGCAGTACTTC.